This T cell receptor (beta chain) was documented in a study of blood T cells in healthy people across ages. Across the whole study: The template switching approach captured approximately one barcoded beta molecule for every two T cells. Study results and caveats: Among T cells, TCR beta diversity per million cells dropped roughly linearly as age rose.

This clonotype was seen many times. What it binds is not known. Together with a sample-barcoded 5' primer, a J-beta primer mix was included in a second PCR lasting roughly 6 to 12 cycles. TCRdb reprocessed the 5' RACE reads with MiXCR, giving one entry per CDR3 protein. Here the sample spans fewer than 1 million distinct CDR3 sequences, 44% being singletons. The sample, about 9.2 milliliters of peripheral blood, was drawn from each donor. The CDR3 is made up of 13 amino acids. CDR1 and CDR2 from the germline V gene are KGHSH and LQKENI. Trimming took 4 bases from V and 3 from J, leaving 10 bases between them.

The chain has TRBV18 and TRBJ2-7; D might be TRBD2 (5 bases). The sequenced sample consisted of blood. The clonotype originates from a man between 60 and 70 years old in good health. The CDR3 sequence is CASSRGEGYEQYF. The CDR3 bases are TGTGCCAGCTCACGTGGAGAGGGCTACGAGCAGTACTTC. Looking up the rest from reference TRBV18 and TRBJ2-7 gives the full variable domain: NAGVMQNPRHLVRRRGQEARLRCSPMKGHSHVYWYRQLPEEGLKFMVYLQKENIIDESGMPKERFSAEFPKEGPSILRIQQVVRGDSAAYFCASSRGEGYEQYFGPGTRLTVT.